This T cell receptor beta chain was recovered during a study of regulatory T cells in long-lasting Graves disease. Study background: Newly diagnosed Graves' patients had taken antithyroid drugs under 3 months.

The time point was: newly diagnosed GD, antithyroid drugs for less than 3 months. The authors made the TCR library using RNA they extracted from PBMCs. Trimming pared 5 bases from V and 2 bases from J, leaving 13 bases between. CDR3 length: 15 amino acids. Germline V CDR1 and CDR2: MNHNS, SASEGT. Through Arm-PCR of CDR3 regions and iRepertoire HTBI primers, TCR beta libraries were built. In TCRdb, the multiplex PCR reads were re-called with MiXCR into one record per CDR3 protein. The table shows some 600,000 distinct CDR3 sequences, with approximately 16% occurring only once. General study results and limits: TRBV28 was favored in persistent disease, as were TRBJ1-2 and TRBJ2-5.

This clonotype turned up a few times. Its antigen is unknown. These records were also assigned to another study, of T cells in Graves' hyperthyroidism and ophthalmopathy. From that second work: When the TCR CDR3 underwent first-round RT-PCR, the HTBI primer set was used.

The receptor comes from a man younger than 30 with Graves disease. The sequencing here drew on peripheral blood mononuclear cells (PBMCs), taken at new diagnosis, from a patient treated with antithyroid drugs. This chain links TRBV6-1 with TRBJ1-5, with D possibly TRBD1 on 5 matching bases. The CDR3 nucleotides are TGTGCCAGCAGTCAATCCGGGACGGGCAATCAGCCCCAGCATTTT. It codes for CASSQSGTGNQPQHF.